These T cell receptor beta chains were read from a single sample in a study of a mutant IDH1 vaccine in newly diagnosed glioma. Some clones are missing from TCRdb's copy, which holds only in-frame ones; the method was immunoSEQ multiplex PCR. Counted here are about 98,000 clones, 80% to 90% occurring once; the ten biggest clones make up approximately 0.6%. This sample comprised PBMCs, obtained from a glioma patient treated with radiotherapy, temozolomide or both. These receptors were obtained from a woman aged 50 to 65 with glioma. Each CDR3 is given with its conserved first and last residue. The D gene is left open where the match is weak. Part of the rows lack a size; the others show once, few, many or a class for expanded clones.

clone_size: once
j_call: TRBJ2-2
v_call: TRBV29-1
d_call: TRBD2
cdr3_length: 14
cdr3_aa: CSAERERATGELFF
cdr3_nt: TGCAGCGCGGAGCGGGAGAGGGCCACCGGGGAGCTGTTTTTT

clone_size: NA
j_call: TRBJ2-1
v_call: TRBV7-6
d_call: NA
cdr3_length: 16
cdr3_aa: CASSLAGGTYSNEQFF
cdr3_nt: TGTGCCAGCAGCTTAGCGGGCGGGACCTATAGCAATGAGCAGTTCTTC

clone_size: NA
j_call: TRBJ2-3
v_call: TRBV7-2
d_call: TRBD2
cdr3_length: 15
cdr3_aa: CASSPLAGAVDTQYF
cdr3_nt: TGTGCCAGCAGCCCCCTAGCGGGAGCGGTAGATACGCAGTATTTT

clone_size: NA
j_call: TRBJ2-7
v_call: TRBV5-1
d_call: TRBD1
cdr3_length: 13
cdr3_aa: CASSLGQLYEQYF
cdr3_nt: TGCGCCAGCAGCCTGGGACAGCTCTACGAGCAGTACTTC

clone_size: NA
j_call: TRBJ1-5
v_call: TRBV18
d_call: NA
cdr3_length: 14
cdr3_aa: CASSPDSVRQPQHF
cdr3_nt: TGTGCCAGCTCACCTGACAGTGTGCGTCAGCCCCAGCATTTT

clone_size: NA
j_call: TRBJ1-6
v_call: TRBV15
d_call: NA
cdr3_length: 15
cdr3_aa: CATSEGTIYNSPLHF
cdr3_nt: TGTGCCACCAGTGAAGGAACAATCTATAATTCACCCCTCCACTTT

clone_size: NA
j_call: TRBJ2-5
v_call: TRBV4-1
d_call: NA
cdr3_length: 13
cdr3_aa: CASSQGGLETQYF
cdr3_nt: TGCGCCAGCAGCCAAGGGGGGTTGGAGACCCAGTACTTC

clone_size: NA
j_call: TRBJ2-7
v_call: TRBV5-1
d_call: NA
cdr3_length: 13
cdr3_aa: CASSLAWDPKEYF
cdr3_nt: TGCGCCAGCAGCTTGGCCTGGGACCCCAAGGAGTACTTC

clone_size: NA
j_call: TRBJ2-7
v_call: TRBV4-2
d_call: NA
cdr3_length: 14
cdr3_aa: CASSQASQGYEQYF
cdr3_nt: TGTGCCAGCAGCCAAGCGTCTCAGGGGTACGAGCAGTACTTC

clone_size: few
j_call: TRBJ2-5
v_call: TRBV5-4
d_call: NA
cdr3_length: 14
cdr3_aa: CASSREDGKETQYF
cdr3_nt: TGTGCCAGCAGCAGAGAGGACGGAAAAGAGACCCAGTACTTC

clone_size: once
j_call: TRBJ1-5
v_call: TRBV28
d_call: NA
cdr3_length: 15
cdr3_aa: CASSFSPDSNQPQHF
cdr3_nt: TGTGCCAGCAGTTTTAGTCCCGATAGCAATCAGCCCCAGCATTTT

clone_size: NA
j_call: TRBJ2-1
v_call: TRBV28
d_call: TRBD2
cdr3_length: 14
cdr3_aa: CASSLAGGDDEQFF
cdr3_nt: TGTGCCAGCAGTTTAGCGGGAGGGGATGATGAGCAGTTCTTC

clone_size: NA
j_call: TRBJ2-7
v_call: TRBV29-1
d_call: NA
cdr3_length: 14
cdr3_aa: CSVDKGGGSYEQYF
cdr3_nt: TGCAGCGTTGATAAAGGGGGCGGGAGCTACGAGCAGTACTTC

clone_size: NA
j_call: TRBJ2-2
v_call: TRBV6-5
d_call: TRBD2
cdr3_length: 14
cdr3_aa: CASSLLAGIGELFF
cdr3_nt: TGTGCCAGCAGTTTGCTAGCGGGAATCGGGGAGCTGTTTTTT

clone_size: NA
j_call: TRBJ2-3
v_call: TRBV14
d_call: TRBD2
cdr3_length: 14
cdr3_aa: CASSHAGGGDTQYF
cdr3_nt: TGTGCCAGCAGCCACGCGGGAGGGGGAGATACGCAGTATTTT

clone_size: NA
j_call: TRBJ1-5
v_call: TRBV19
d_call: NA
cdr3_length: 15
cdr3_aa: CASKGGTHSNQPQHF
cdr3_nt: TGTGCCAGTAAGGGTGGTACCCATAGCAATCAGCCCCAGCATTTT

clone_size: once
j_call: TRBJ1-5
v_call: TRBV28
d_call: NA
cdr3_length: 13
cdr3_aa: CASSLGARGPQHF
cdr3_nt: TGTGCCAGCAGTTTAGGTGCGAGAGGGCCCCAGCATTTT

clone_size: NA
j_call: TRBJ2-2
v_call: TRBV5-1
d_call: TRBD1
cdr3_length: 15
cdr3_aa: CASSPGQGNTGELFF
cdr3_nt: TGCGCCAGCAGCCCCGGACAGGGCAACACCGGGGAGCTGTTTTTT

clone_size: NA
j_call: TRBJ1-1
v_call: TRBV29-1
d_call: TRBD1
cdr3_length: 15
cdr3_aa: CSAGTGSYMNTEAFF
cdr3_nt: TGCAGCGCAGGGACAGGCTCCTACATGAACACTGAAGCTTTCTTT

clone_size: NA
j_call: TRBJ1-2
v_call: TRBV5-1
d_call: NA
cdr3_length: 15
cdr3_aa: CASSLELGANYGYTF
cdr3_nt: TGCGCCAGCAGCCTGGAGTTGGGGGCGAACTATGGCTACACCTTC

clone_size: once
j_call: TRBJ1-1
v_call: TRBV6-5
d_call: TRBD1
cdr3_length: 14
cdr3_aa: CASSGRGQGTEAFF
cdr3_nt: TGTGCCAGCAGCGGTAGGGGGCAGGGGACTGAAGCTTTCTTT

clone_size: NA
j_call: TRBJ1-1
v_call: TRBV7-9
d_call: TRBD1
cdr3_length: 14
cdr3_aa: CASSGDRGRTEAFF
cdr3_nt: TGTGCCAGCAGTGGAGACAGGGGGCGGACTGAAGCTTTCTTT

clone_size: NA
j_call: TRBJ2-1
v_call: TRBV11-2
d_call: NA
cdr3_length: 19
cdr3_aa: CASSLRVFVGGSSYNEQFF
cdr3_nt: TGTGCCAGCAGCTTGAGGGTATTCGTAGGAGGAAGCTCCTACAATGAGCAGTTCTTC

clone_size: NA
j_call: TRBJ2-2
v_call: TRBV10-3
d_call: TRBD1
cdr3_length: 13
cdr3_aa: CAISGGDTGELFF
cdr3_nt: TGTGCCATTTCAGGGGGCGACACCGGGGAGCTGTTTTTT